A single sample gave rise to the 10 T cell receptor beta chains below, sequenced in a study of blood T cells in healthy people across ages. A sample-barcoded 5' primer and a J-beta primer mix were used in a second PCR of roughly 7 to 11 cycles. TCRdb independently ran MiXCR on the 5' RACE reads; one entry per CDR3 protein. The top ten hold roughly 10% of the sample, which has 540,000 or so distinct CDR3 sequences, around 24% seen once. The sample was also reused in another study, on T cells of mothers and their children.

The sequenced material came from blood. Receptors originate from a boy under 18 in good health.

This clonotype has only a few counts. The V call is TRBV4-2, the J call TRBJ1-2; D gene uncertain. The CDR3 extends over 14 amino acids. Germline values: CDR1 LGHNA, CDR2 YNFKEQ. V dropped 0 bases and J dropped 0 bases, with 5 bases sitting between them. DNA of the CDR3: TGTGCCAGCAGCCAAGACAGGACTAACTATGGCTACACCTTC. Translating it yields CASSQDRTNYGYTF.

At least ten counts were recorded for this clonotype. V gene TRBV25-1 combines with J gene TRBJ2-1; D perhaps matches TRBD2 (6 bases). The germline V and J ends were trimmed by 7 bases and 2 bases, with 21 bases remaining between them. Germline assignment: CDR1 MGHDK and CDR2 SYGVNS. The CDR3 contains 17 residues. In DNA, the CDR3 is TGTGCCAGCATCCAATTTCCGGGACTGGGCCCCTACAATGAGCAGTTCTTC. Protein: CASIQFPGLGPYNEQFF.

The rearrangement links TRBV6-2 or TRBV6-3 to TRBJ1-1; D uncertain. The CDR3 extends over 12 amino acids. The V end lost 5 bases, the J end lost 8 bases, and 12 bases lay between the germline ends. CDR1 and CDR2 (germline): MNHEY, SVGEGT. CDR3 loop: CASSHPGPEAFF. As DNA, the CDR3 is TGTGCCAGCAGTCACCCAGGCCCCGAAGCTTTCTTT.

There are a few counts of this clonotype. The chain couples TRBV12-5 to TRBJ1-1; no definite D call. This CDR3 comprises 15 residues. The V gene lost 1 base and the J gene lost 7 bases, with 16 bases spanning the gap. Germline V gene lookup returns CDR1 LGHNT and CDR2 FRNRAP. DNA for the CDR3: TGTGCTAGTGGTTTGGCTCCCCATTCCGGGAGTGAAGCTTTCTTT. Translating gives CASGLAPHSGSEAFF.

This clonotype occurred many times. V usage is TRBV4-3 and J usage is TRBJ2-5; D remains unclear. The assigned J gene may be wrong: the sequence end matches TRBJ2-1 better. The CDR3 has 15 residues. The germline gives CDR1 LGHNA, CDR2 YSLEER. CDR3 nucleotide sequence: TGCGCCAGCAGCCAAGACCTTAGCCCCGGAAATGAGCAGTTCTTC. This gives the protein CASSQDLSPGNEQFF.

The chain carries TRBV4-3 and TRBJ2-1, with no clear D. The V gene lost 1 base and the J gene lost 0 bases, with 10 bases spanning the gap. CDR1 and CDR2 (germline): LGHNA, YSLEER. CDR3 length: 16 residues. This CDR3 reads CASSQADRSSYNEQFF. The CDR3 nucleotides are TGCGCCAGCAGCCAAGCTGACCGAAGCTCCTACAATGAGCAGTTCTTC.

This sequence joins TRBV4-3 and TRBJ1-2; TRBD1 is a possible D gene (5 bases). The CDR3 contains 14 residues. The V end lost 4 bases, the J end lost 4 bases, and 13 bases lay between the germline ends. Germline V gene sequence: CDR1 LGHNA, CDR2 YSLEER. The chain's CDR3 is CASSPGGKAYGYTF. Written as DNA, the CDR3 is TGCGCCAGCAGCCCGGGGGGAAAAGCCTATGGCTACACCTTC.

The chain combines TRBV3-1 with TRBJ2-1; perhaps TRBD2 as D (7 bases). CDR1 LGHDT and CDR2 YNNKEL come from the germline V gene (reference sequence). Deletions cut 7 bases from V and 7 bases from J, with 17 bases between. The CDR3 consists of 14 residues. CDR3 amino acids: CASISTGGGNEQFF. The CDR3 DNA reads TGTGCCAGCATTTCAACGGGGGGCGGGAATGAGCAGTTCTTC.

This chain connects TRBV4-3 to TRBJ2-1, with no clear D. This CDR3 has 12 amino acids. V lost 4 bases and J 12 bases, leaving 13 bases between the germline ends. Germline CDR1 and CDR2: LGHNA and YSLEER. CDR3 region: CASSPDTRVQFF. The CDR3 bases are TGCGCCAGCAGCCCAGACACACGAGTGCAGTTCTTC.

This clonotype has more than one count but fewer than ten. The chain links TRBV27 to TRBJ1-2, with D unresolved. This CDR3 has 13 residues. Germline loops: CDR1 MNHEY, CDR2 SMNVEV (reference sequence). V was clipped by 6 bases and J by 7 bases, with 15 bases between them. As DNA, the CDR3 is TGTGCCAGCAGAAGTAGAGGAAGTCGTGGCTACACCTTC. Its protein is CASRSRGSRGYTF.